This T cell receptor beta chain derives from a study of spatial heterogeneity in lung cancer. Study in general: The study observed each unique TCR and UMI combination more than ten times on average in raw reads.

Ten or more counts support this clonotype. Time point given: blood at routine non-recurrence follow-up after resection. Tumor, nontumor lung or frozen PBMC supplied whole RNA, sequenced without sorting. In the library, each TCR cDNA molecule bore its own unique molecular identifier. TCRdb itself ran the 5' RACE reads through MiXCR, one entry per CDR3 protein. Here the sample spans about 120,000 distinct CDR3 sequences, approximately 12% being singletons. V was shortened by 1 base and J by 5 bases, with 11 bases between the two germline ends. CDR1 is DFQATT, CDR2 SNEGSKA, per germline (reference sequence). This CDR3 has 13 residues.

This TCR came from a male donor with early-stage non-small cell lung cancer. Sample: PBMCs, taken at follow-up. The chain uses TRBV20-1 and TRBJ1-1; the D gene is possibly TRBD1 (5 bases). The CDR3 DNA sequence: TGCAGTGCTAGAGTACCAGGACAAACTGAAGCTTTCTTT. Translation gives CSARVPGQTEAFF.